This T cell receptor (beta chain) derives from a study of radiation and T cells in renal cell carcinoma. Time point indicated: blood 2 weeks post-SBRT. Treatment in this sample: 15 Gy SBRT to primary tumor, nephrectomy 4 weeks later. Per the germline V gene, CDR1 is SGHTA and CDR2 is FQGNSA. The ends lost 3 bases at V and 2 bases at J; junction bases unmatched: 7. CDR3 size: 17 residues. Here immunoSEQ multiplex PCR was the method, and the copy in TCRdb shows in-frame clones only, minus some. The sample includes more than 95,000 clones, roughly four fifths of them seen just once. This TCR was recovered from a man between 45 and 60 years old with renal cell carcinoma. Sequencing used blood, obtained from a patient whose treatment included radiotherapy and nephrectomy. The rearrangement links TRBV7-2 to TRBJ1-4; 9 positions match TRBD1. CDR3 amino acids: CASSFGQGRSTNEKLFF. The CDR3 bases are TGTGCCAGCAGCTTTGGACAGGGGAGGTCGACTAATGAAAAACTGTTTTTT.